These 16 T cell receptor beta chains share one sample of origin, sequenced in a study of T cells in Graves' hyperthyroidism and ophthalmopathy. Regions amplified from RNA transcripts were the TCR beta CDR3 regions. HTBI primers were employed in a first-round RT-PCR of the TCR CDR3. From the multiplex PCR reads, TCRdb called clonotypes with MiXCR, one entry per CDR3 protein. Here the sample spans 450,000 to 600,000 distinct CDR3 sequences, 12% to 15% being singletons. Sequences were obtained from blood. Receptors were obtained from a woman between 40 and 50 years old with Graves' hyperthyroidism.

This clonotype was seen repeatedly, ten times or more. The chain's CDR3 is CASSLMGSYEQYF. CDR3 DNA sequence: TGTGCCAGCAGTTTAATGGGTTCCTACGAGCAGTACTTC. V usage is TRBV12-3 or TRBV12-4 and J usage is TRBJ2-7; D is ambiguous. CDR3 size: 13 residues. V lost 2 bases and J lost 1, with 6 bases in between.

This clonotype has ten or more counts. The chain is built from TRBV3-1 and TRBJ1-1, with TRBD1 matching over 7 bases. Per the germline V gene, CDR1 is LGHDT and CDR2 is YNNKEL (reference sequence). The CDR3 extends over 14 amino acids. J was trimmed by 5 bases and V by 2 bases; bases with no gene match: 5. CDR3 nucleotide sequence: TGTGCCAGCAGCCAATTAACAGGGGCTACTGAAGCTTTCTTT. It codes for CASSQLTGATEAFF.

In its sample, this clonotype was seen many times. CDR3 sequence reads: CSATTSGRTYEQYF. The CDR3 bases are TGCAGTGCGACTACTAGCGGGAGGACCTACGAGCAGTACTTC. This chain uses TRBV20-1 with TRBJ2-7; the match to TRBD2 covers 12 bases. Germline V gene sequence: CDR1 DFQATT, CDR2 SNEGSKA (reference sequence). The CDR3 consists of 14 residues. J lost 2 bases, V lost 6 bases, and 5 bases had no gene match.

Ten or more counts support this clonotype. This sequence joins TRBV7-2 and TRBJ2-7; 8 bases are a match to TRBD2. With 4 bases clipped from V and 1 base from J, the junction kept 6 bases outside the gene matches. Germline CDR1 reads SGHTA; CDR2 reads FQGNSA. The CDR3 has 15 amino acids. CDR3 bases: TGTGCCAGCAGCTCCTGGGCTAGCGGGTCCTACGAGCAGTACTTC. Amino acid sequence: CASSSWASGSYEQYF.

This clonotype was detected many times. The J gene is TRBJ2-1, the V gene TRBV27; TRBD2 matches 7 bases. The germline gives CDR1 MNHEY, CDR2 SMNVEV (reference sequence). The V segment lost 5 bases and the J segment 7 bases; nucleotides outside the gene matches: 14. The CDR3 has 16 amino acids. The CDR3 here is CASSPLLRENLNEQFF. The DNA of the CDR3 is TGTGCCAGCAGTCCCCTCTTGCGGGAGAATTTAAATGAGCAGTTCTTC.

In its sample, this clonotype was seen many times. The rearrangement links TRBV6-2 or TRBV6-3 to TRBJ1-2; tentatively, D is TRBD1 (5 bases). Trimming left V 0 bases short and J 4 bases short, with 9 bases between. The CDR3 is 14 amino acids. CDR1 and CDR2 (germline): MNHEY, SVGEGT. The CDR3 bases are TGTGCCAGCAGTTACTCGACAGTCCCCTATGGCTACACCTTC. It is translated as CASSYSTVPYGYTF.

In the case of this clonotype: This sequence may be a read error, since a much larger clone differs from it by one base. The CDR3 does not close with the conserved phenylalanine or tryptophan, likely indicating a read error. V gene TRBV20-1 combines with J gene TRBJ2-5; 10 bases are shared with TRBD2. The CDR3 is 15 amino acids. Trimming removed 0 bases from V and 5 bases from J; junction bases left unmatched: 6. The V gene's germline CDR1 is DFQATT and CDR2 SNEGSKA (reference sequence). CDR3 region: CSARDGLAGVETQYS. DNA of the CDR3: TGCAGTGCTAGAGATGGGCTAGCGGGAGTGGAGACCCAGTACTCC.

This clonotype appeared many times. The chain uses TRBV28 and TRBJ2-1; 11 bases agree with TRBD1. The germline V gene has CDR1 MDHEN and CDR2 SYDVKM. The CDR3 totals 16 residues. The V segment lost 4 bases and the J segment 6 bases; nucleotides outside the gene matches: 8. CDR3 sequence: CASSSPGTGGVNEQFF. CDR3 in DNA: TGTGCCAGCAGTTCTCCCGGGACAGGGGGGGTCAATGAGCAGTTCTTC.

This clonotype was observed a handful of times. The V and J genes are TRBV5-1 and TRBJ2-1; D may be TRBD1 (6 bases). The CDR3 is 15 amino acids. Germline CDR1 and CDR2: SGHRS and YFSETQ. The ends were cut back, 4 bases at V and 2 bases at J, with 13 bases in the middle. CDR3 residues: CASSGAGTPYNEQFF. DNA of the CDR3: TGCGCCAGCAGCGGAGCCGGGACACCCTACAATGAGCAGTTCTTC.

There are a few counts of this clonotype. A read error is possible here, since a much larger clone lies one base away. The chain has TRBV2 and TRBJ2-7; D is ambiguous. Germline-derived CDR1 and CDR2 are SNHLY and FYNNEI. The CDR3 is 12 amino acids. V dropped 5 bases and J dropped 4 bases, with 9 bases sitting between them. Here the CDR3 DNA reads TGTGCCAGCAGTAATTATGTTTACGAGCAGTACTTC. Translated: CASSNYVYEQYF.

The genes are TRBV30 and TRBJ2-4; 9 bases are shared with TRBD1. Trimming took 1 base from V and 4 from J; bases not matched to a gene: 2. The germline V gene encodes CDR1 GTSNPN and CDR2 SVGIG (reference sequence). This CDR3 has 14 amino acids. The CDR3 loop is CAWSADRGKNIQYF. The CDR3 coding sequence is TGTGCCTGGAGTGCGGACAGGGGAAAAAACATTCAGTACTTC.

This clonotype was picked up many times. The chain has TRBV2 and TRBJ1-5; D is unclear. The CDR3 runs 13 residues. The V end lost 8 bases, the J end lost 3 bases, and 11 bases lay between the germline ends. Germline CDR1 SNHLY, CDR2 FYNNEI. The CDR3 coding sequence is TGTGCCAGCTTACGGGAACCCAATCAGCCCCAGCATTTT. It encodes CASLREPNQPQHF.

This clonotype was seen only a few times. V usage is TRBV6-1 and J usage is TRBJ2-2; no firm D call. Germline CDR1 reads MNHNS; CDR2 reads SASEGT. The V gene lost 4 bases and the J gene lost 4 bases, with 7 bases spanning the gap. The CDR3 runs to 13 residues. The CDR3 nucleotides are TGTGCCAGCAGTGGATCGGGCACCGGGGAGCTGTTTTTT. This gives the protein CASSGSGTGELFF.

The chain uses TRBV28 and TRBJ1-4; unclear D gene. From germline, CDR1 is MDHEN and CDR2 SYDVKM. CDR3 size: 15 residues. Deletions cut 5 bases from V and 5 bases from J, with 15 bases between. The CDR3 DNA sequence: TGTGCCAGCAGTCCCCCAGTGGGCGCGAATGAAAAACTGTTTTTT. Translated: CASSPPVGANEKLFF.

This clonotype appeared a few times. V gene TRBV7-8 combines with J gene TRBJ1-5; D gene unclear. Trimming took 2 bases from V and 0 from J, leaving 14 bases between them. The CDR3 is made up of 17 amino acids. Germline V CDR1 and CDR2: SGHVS, FQNEAQ. The CDR3 reads CASSLHQREYSNQPQHF. CDR3 DNA sequence: TGTGCCAGCAGCTTACACCAGAGGGAGTATAGCAATCAGCCCCAGCATTTT.

The rearrangement links TRBV29-1 to TRBJ2-1; D might be TRBD2 (6 bases). CDR1 is SQVTM and CDR2 is ANQGSEA in the germline V gene. This CDR3 is 13 amino acids long. Trimming removed 4 bases at V and 0 bases at J, with 7 bases between. Here the CDR3 DNA reads TGCAGCGTTGGCGGGATCTCCTACAATGAGCAGTTCTTC. Its translation: CSVGGISYNEQFF.